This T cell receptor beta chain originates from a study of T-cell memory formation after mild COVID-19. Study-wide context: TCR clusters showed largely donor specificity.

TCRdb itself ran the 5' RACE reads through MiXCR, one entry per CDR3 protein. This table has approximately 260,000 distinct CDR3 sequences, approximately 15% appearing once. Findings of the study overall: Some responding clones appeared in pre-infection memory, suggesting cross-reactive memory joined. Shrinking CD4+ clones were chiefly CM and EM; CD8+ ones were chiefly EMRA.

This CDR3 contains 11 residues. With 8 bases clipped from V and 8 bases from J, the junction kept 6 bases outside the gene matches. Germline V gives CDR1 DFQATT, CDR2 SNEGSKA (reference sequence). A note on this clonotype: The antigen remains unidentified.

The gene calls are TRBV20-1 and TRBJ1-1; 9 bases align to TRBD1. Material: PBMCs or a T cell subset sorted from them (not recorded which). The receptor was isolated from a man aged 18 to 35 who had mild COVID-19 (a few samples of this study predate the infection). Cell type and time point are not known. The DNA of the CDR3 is TGCAGTACCGGGGACAGGGCGGAAGCTTTCTTT. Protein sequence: CSTGDRAEAFF.